This entry features one TCR beta chain sequence. This CDR3 region has 14 residues. Deletions cut 5 bases from V and 2 bases from J, with 12 bases between. CDR1 MNHEY and CDR2 SMNVEV come from the germline V gene (reference sequence). Investigators divided CD4+ cells into CD45RA+ naive and CD45RA-negative memory subsets. The sample is drawn from a study of shared clonotypes between healthy human individuals. Turning to the study itself: Each donor's CD8 memory used one plate, CD8 naive two, each CD4 subset three.

Produced via immunoSEQ multiplex PCR; TCRdb's table is partial and in-frame only. This sample yields 800,000 to 1,200,000 clones, of which around three quarters are seen a single time; about 0.52% belongs to the top ten. Sequenced sample: memory CD4+ T cells from PBMCs. Subset described: CD45RA-negative fraction. J is TRBJ1-1 and V is TRBV27; D not certain. The sequence was obtained from a young man in good health. Some clones in this sample may be carry-over from other donors' samples. CDR3 sequence reads: CASSPVPENTEAFF. In nucleotides, the CDR3 is TGTGCCAGCAGTCCCGTCCCGGAAAACACTGAAGCTTTCTTT.